Included here is one T cell receptor (beta chain) sequence, with context. Its antigen is not known. The CDR3 is made up of 14 amino acids. CDR1 and CDR2 from the germline V gene are MNHEY and SMNVEV (reference sequence). Trimming shortened V by 3 bases and J by 2 bases, and 11 bases separated the two germline ends. This sample was taken from a study of shared clonotypes between healthy human individuals. Whole-study findings and limits: An expected dependence of interdonor clonotype sharing on sequencing depth was noted. Clonotypes shared by all four donors outscored non-shared clonotypes in generation probability.

Original analysis: Filtering differed for immunoSEQ, which gave only junction sequences without quality scores. TCRdb's copy holds only in-frame clones and misses some; the assay was immunoSEQ multiplex PCR. The DNA gave D and trimming, while V, J and clone size come from that table. The sample comprises more than 1.2 million clones, about 98.5% of which are singletons, and 0.3% to 0.45% rests with the top ten. The clonotype was recovered from a man younger than 45 in good health. The chain is built from TRBV27 and TRBJ2-7, with D maybe TRBD1 (6 bases). Sequencing was carried out using naive CD4+ T cells sorted from blood. The subset denotes: CD45RA+ positively selected. The CDR3 region is CASSFAGVTYEQYF. As DNA, the CDR3 is TGTGCCAGCAGTTTTGCAGGGGTAACCTACGAGCAGTACTTC.